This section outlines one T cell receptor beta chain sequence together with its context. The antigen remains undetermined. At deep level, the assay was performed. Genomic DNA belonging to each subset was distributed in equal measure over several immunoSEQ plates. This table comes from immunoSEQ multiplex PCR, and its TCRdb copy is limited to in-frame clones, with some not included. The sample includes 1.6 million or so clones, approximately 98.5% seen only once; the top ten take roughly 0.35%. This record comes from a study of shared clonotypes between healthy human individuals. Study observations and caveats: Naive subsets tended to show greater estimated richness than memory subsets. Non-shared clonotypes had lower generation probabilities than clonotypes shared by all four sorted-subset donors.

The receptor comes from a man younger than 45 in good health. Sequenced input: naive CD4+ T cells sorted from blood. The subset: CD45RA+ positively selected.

This chain's CDR3 is CASSQPHAGTRGRLDEQYF. In DNA, the CDR3 is TGTGCCAGCAGCCAACCCCACGCCGGGACGAGGGGTCGGTTGGACGAGCAGTACTTC. The J gene is TRBJ2-7, the V gene TRBV14; D is tentatively TRBD1 or TRBD2 (5 bases each). The length of the CDR3 is 19 residues. The ends were cut back, 2 bases at V and 5 bases at J, with 28 bases in the middle. Germline lookup yields CDR1 SGHDN and CDR2 FVKESK.